A single sample is the source of the 4 T cell receptor beta chains below, sequenced in a study of T cells expressing NK-cell markers (dated by TCRdb to about 2020). The library was built by means of 5' RACE. Sequencing instrument: Illumina HiSeq 2000. TCRdb reanalyzed the reads, keeping one entry per CDR3 protein sequence and omitting DNA. The sample's clone listing holds about 380,000 distinct CDR3 sequences. Of the sample, around 4.9% is held by the ten largest clones. The specimen was blood T cells: a sorted CD56 or NKG2C T cell subset, CD4+ or CD8+ T cells, or bulk PBMC T cells (not recorded which). These receptors all come from a man aged 18-70 years in good health.

The chain carries TRBV5-1 and TRBJ2-2; TCRdb's assignment of TRBD1 cannot be checked, as there is no DNA. CDR3 length: 15 residues. Germline V lookup: CDR1 SGHRS, CDR2 YFSETQ. The chain's CDR3 is CASSFYGGETGELFF.

Here the CDR3 reads CASRDMGQSYGYTF. The chain employs TRBV2 and TRBJ1-2; TCRdb proposes TRBD1, but this gene call is untestable without DNA. Germline V gene lookup returns CDR1 SNHLY and CDR2 FYNNEI. CDR3 length: 14 residues. Looking up the rest from reference TRBV2 and TRBJ1-2 gives the full variable domain: EPEVTQTPSHQVTQMGQEVILRCVPISNHLYFYWYRQILGQKVEFLVSFYNNEISEKSEIFDDQFSVERPDGSNFTLKIRSTKLEDSAMYFCASRDMGQSYGYTFGSGTRLTVV.

CDR3 residues: CASSSTRGTAETQYF. V gene TRBV7-2 combines with J gene TRBJ2-5; TCRdb designates TRBD2, a call that cannot be tested without DNA. Germline V gene sequence: CDR1 SGHTA, CDR2 FQGNSA. The CDR3 spans 15 residues.

The rearrangement uses TRBV9 and TRBJ2-7. Germline CDR1 and CDR2: SGDLS and YYNGEE. This CDR3 is built from 13 residues. The CDR3 region is CASSVATLGEQYF.